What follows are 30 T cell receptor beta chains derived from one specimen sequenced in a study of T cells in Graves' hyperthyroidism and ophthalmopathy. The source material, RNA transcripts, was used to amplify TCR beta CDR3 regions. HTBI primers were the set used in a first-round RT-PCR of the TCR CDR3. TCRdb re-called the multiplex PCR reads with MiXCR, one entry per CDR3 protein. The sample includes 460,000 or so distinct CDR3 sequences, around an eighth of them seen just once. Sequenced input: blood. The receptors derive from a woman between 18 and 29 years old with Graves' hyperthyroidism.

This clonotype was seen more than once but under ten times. CDR3: CATSSRDEKLFF. The CDR3 coding sequence is TGTGCCACCAGCAGCAGGGATGAAAAACTGTTTTTT. This chain connects TRBV15 to TRBJ1-4; tentative D call: TRBD1 (5 bases). Trimming removed 3 bases from V and 6 bases from J, with 5 bases in between. The V gene's germline CDR1 is LNHNV and CDR2 YYDKDF (reference sequence). The CDR3 consists of 12 residues. The full variable domain, in which reference TRBV15 and TRBJ1-4 provide the parts outside the CDR3, is DAMVIQNPRYQVTQFGKPVTLSCSQTLNHNVMYWYQQKSSQAPKLLFHYYDKDFNNEADTPDNFQSRRPNTSFCFLDIRSPGLGDTAMYLCATSSRDEKLFFGSGTQLSVL.

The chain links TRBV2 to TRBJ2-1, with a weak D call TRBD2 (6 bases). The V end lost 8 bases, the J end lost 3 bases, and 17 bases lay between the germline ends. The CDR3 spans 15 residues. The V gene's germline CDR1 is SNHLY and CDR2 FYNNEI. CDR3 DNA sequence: TGTGCCAGCGCTCGAAGGGGACTGGACTACAATGAGCAGTTCTTC. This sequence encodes CASARRGLDYNEQFF. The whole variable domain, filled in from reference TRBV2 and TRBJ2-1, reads EPEVTQTPSHQVTQMGQEVILRCVPISNHLYFYWYRQILGQKVEFLVSFYNNEISEKSEIFDDQFSVERPDGSNFTLKIRSTKLEDSAMYFCASARRGLDYNEQFFGPGTRLTVL.

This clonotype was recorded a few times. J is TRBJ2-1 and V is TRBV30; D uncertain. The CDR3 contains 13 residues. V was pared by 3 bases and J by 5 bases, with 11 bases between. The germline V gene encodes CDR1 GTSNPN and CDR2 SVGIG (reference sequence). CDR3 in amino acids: CAWSGNWDNEQFF. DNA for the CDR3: TGTGCCTGGAGCGGTAATTGGGACAATGAGCAGTTCTTC. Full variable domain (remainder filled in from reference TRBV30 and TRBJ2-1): SQTIHQWPATLVQPVGSPLSLECTVEGTSNPNLYWYRQAAGRGLQLLFYSVGIGQISSEVPQNLSASRPQDRQFILSSKKLLLSDSGFYLCAWSGNWDNEQFFGPGTRLTVL.

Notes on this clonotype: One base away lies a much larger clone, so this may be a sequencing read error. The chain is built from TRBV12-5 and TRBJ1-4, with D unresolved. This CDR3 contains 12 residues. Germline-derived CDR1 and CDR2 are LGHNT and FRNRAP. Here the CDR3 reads CAGGLISEKLFF. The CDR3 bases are TGTGCTGGTGGTTTGATATCGGAAAAACTGTTTTTT. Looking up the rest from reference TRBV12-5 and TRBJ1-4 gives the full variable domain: DARVTQTPRHKVTEMGQEVTMRCQPILGHNTVFWYRQTMMQGLELLAYFRNRAPLDDSGMPKDRFSAEMPDATLATLKIQPSEPRDSAVYFCAGGLISEKLFFGSGTQLSVL.

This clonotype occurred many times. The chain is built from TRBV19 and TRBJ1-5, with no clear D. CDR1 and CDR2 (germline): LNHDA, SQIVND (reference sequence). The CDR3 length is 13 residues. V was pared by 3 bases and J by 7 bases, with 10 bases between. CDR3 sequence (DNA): TGTGCCAGTAGTATGGACTGGAGGCAGCCCCAGCATTTT. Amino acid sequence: CASSMDWRQPQHF.

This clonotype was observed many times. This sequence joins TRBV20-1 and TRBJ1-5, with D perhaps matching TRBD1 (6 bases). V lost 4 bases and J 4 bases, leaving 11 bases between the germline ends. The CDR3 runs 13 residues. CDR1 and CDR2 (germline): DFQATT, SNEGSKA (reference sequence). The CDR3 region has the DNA TGCAGTGCTATCTACAGGGAGAATCAGCCCCAGCATTTT. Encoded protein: CSAIYRENQPQHF.

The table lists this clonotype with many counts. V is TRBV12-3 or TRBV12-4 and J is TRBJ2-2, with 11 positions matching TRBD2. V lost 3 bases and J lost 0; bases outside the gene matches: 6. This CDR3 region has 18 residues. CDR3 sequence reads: CASSFGLAGFANTGELFF. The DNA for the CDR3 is TGTGCCAGCAGTTTTGGACTAGCGGGTTTCGCGAACACCGGGGAGCTGTTTTTT.

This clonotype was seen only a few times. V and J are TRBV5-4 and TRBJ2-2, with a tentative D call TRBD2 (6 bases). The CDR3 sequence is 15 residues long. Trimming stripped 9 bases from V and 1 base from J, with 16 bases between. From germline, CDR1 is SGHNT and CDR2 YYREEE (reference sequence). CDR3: CATGTRNLNTGELFF. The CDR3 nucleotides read TGTGCCACCGGGACTCGCAACCTGAACACCGGGGAGCTGTTTTTT.

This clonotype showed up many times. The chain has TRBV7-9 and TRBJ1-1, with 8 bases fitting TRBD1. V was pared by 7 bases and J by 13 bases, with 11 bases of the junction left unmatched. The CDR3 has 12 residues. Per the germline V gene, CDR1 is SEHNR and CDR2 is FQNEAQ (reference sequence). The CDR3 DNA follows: TGTGCCAGCAACCATGGACAGGGAAGGTTTTTCTTT. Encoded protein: CASNHGQGRFFF.

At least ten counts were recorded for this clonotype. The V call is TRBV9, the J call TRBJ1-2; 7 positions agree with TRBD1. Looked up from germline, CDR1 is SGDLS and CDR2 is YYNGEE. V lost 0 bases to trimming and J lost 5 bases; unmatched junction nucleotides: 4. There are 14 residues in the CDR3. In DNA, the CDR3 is TGTGCCAGCAGCGTAGACAGGGGATTTTATGGCTACACCTTC. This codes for CASSVDRGFYGYTF.

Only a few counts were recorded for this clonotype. This CDR3 reads CASSIQQGGQPQHF. In DNA form, the CDR3 reads TGTGCCAGTAGTATCCAACAGGGGGGTCAGCCCCAGCATTTT. The chain has TRBV19 and TRBJ1-5; 8 bases map to TRBD1. Germline CDR1 and CDR2: LNHDA and SQIVND (reference sequence). Trimming at V came to 3 bases and at J to 6 bases, leaving 4 bases not matched to a gene. The CDR3 has 14 amino acids.

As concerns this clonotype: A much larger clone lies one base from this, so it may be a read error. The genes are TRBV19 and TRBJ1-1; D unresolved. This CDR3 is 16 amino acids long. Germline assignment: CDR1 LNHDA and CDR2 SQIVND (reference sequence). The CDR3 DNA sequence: TGTGCCAGTAGTCCCATCCTGATTGTGATGAACATTGAAGCTTTCTTT. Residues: CASSPILIVMNIEAFF.

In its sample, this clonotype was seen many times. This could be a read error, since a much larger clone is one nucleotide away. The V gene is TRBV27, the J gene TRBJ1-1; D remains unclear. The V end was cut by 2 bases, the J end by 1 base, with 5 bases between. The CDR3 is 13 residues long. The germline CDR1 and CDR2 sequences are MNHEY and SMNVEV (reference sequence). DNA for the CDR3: TGTGCCAGCAGTTTACACGGGAACACTGAAGCTTTCTTT. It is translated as CASSLHGNTEAFF.

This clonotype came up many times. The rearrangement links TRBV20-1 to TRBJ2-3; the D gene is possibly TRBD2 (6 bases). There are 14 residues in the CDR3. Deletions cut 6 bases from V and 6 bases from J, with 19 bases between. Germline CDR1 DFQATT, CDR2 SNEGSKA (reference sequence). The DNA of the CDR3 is TGCAGTGCCCTGAGGGACTTCTACGCCGATACGCAGTATTTT. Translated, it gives CSALRDFYADTQYF.

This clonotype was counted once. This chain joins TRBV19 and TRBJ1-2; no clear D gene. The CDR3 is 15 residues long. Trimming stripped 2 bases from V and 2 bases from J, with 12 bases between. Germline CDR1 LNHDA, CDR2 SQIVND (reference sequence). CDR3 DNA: TGTGCCAGTAGTATAAGAGGGAGGCGCAACTATGGCTACACCTTC. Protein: CASSIRGRRNYGYTF.

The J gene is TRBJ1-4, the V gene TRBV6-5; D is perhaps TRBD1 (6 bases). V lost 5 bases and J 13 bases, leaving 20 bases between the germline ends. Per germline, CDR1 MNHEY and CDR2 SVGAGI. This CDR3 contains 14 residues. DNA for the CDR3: TGTGCCAGCAGTCACAAAGCGGGACATCCGAGACTGTTTTTT. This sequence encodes CASSHKAGHPRLFF.

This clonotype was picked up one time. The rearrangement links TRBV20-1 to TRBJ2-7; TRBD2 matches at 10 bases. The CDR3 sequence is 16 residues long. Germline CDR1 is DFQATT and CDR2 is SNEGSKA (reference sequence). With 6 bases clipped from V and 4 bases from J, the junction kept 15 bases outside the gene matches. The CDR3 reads CSAKGRRASGSYEQYF. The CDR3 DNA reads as TGCAGTGCCAAGGGCCGGAGGGCTAGCGGGAGTTACGAGCAGTACTTC.

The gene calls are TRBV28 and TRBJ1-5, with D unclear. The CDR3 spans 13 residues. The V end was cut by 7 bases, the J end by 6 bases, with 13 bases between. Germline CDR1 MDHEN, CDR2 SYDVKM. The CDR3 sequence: CASIPDMSQPQHF. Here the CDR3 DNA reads TGTGCCAGCATTCCAGATATGAGTCAGCCCCAGCATTTT. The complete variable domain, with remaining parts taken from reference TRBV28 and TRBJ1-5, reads DVKVTQSSRYLVKRTGEKVFLECVQDMDHENMFWYRQDPGLGLRLIYFSYDVKMKEKGDIPEGYSVSREKKERFSLILESASTNQTSMYLCASIPDMSQPQHFGDGTRLSIL.

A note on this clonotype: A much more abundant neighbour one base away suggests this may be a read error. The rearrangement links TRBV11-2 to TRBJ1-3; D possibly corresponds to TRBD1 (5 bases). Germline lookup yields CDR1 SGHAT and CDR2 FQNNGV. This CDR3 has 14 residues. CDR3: CASSFRGDGNAIYF. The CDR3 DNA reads TGTGCCAGCAGCTTCCGAGGGGACGGAAACGCCATATATTTT.

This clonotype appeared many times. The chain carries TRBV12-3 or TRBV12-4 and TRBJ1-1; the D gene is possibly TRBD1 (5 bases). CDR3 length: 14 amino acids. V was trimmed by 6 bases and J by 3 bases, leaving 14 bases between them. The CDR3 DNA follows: TGTGCCAGCAGGAAAGGGCAGGGAGACACTGAAGCTTTCTTT. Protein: CASRKGQGDTEAFF.

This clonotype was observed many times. CDR3: CASSVSGRANTGELFF. In DNA, the CDR3 is TGTGCCAGCAGTGTTAGCGGGAGGGCGAACACCGGGGAGCTGTTTTTT. The chain carries TRBV11-2 and TRBJ2-2; 11 nucleotides match TRBD2. Germline trimming cut 6 bases from V and 0 bases from J; bases unmatched to any gene: 3. The CDR3 is 16 residues long. Germline V gene sequence: CDR1 SGHAT, CDR2 FQNNGV. Using reference TRBV11-2 and TRBJ2-2 for the parts outside the CDR3, the full variable domain is EAGVAQSPRYKIIEKRQSVAFWCNPISGHATLYWYQQILGQGPKLLIQFQNNGVVDDSQLPKDRFSAERLKGVDSTLKIQPAKLEDSAVYLCASSVSGRANTGELFFGEGSRLTVL.

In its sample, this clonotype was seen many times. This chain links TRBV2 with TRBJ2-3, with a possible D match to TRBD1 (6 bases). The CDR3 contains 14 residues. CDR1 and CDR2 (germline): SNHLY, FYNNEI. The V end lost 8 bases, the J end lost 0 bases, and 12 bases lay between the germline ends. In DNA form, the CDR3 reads TGTGCCAGCCTACAGGGCCCCAGCACAGATACGCAGTATTTT. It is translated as CASLQGPSTDTQYF.

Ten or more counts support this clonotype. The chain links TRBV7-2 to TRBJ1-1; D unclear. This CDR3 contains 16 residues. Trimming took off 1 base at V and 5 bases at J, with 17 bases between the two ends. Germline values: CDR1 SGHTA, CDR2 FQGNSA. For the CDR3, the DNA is TGTGCCAGCAGCTTAGGAGCTACAGTCATGGAAACTGAAGCTTTCTTT. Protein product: CASSLGATVMETEAFF.

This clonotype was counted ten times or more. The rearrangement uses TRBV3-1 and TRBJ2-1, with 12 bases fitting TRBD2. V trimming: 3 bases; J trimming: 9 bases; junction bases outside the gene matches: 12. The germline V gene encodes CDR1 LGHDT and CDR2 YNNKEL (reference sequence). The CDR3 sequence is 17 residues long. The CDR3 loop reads CASSQDGLAGFGAEQFF. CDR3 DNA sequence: TGTGCCAGCAGCCAGGACGGACTAGCGGGATTCGGTGCTGAGCAGTTCTTC.

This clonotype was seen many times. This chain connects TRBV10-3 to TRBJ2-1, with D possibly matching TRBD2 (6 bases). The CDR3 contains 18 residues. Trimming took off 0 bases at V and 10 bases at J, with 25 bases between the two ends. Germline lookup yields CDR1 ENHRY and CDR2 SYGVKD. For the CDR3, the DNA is TGTGCCATCAGTGAGTCCGATGCGAGGGGCGGGATCCGTGGGGAGCAGTTCTTC. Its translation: CAISESDARGGIRGEQFF.

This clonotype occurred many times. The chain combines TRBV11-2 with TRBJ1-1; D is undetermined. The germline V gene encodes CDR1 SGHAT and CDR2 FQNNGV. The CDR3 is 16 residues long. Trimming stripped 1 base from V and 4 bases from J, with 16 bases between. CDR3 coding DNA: TGTGCCAGCAGCTTAGTCCTATTGGGTCGGGGCACTGAAGCTTTCTTT. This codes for CASSLVLLGRGTEAFF.

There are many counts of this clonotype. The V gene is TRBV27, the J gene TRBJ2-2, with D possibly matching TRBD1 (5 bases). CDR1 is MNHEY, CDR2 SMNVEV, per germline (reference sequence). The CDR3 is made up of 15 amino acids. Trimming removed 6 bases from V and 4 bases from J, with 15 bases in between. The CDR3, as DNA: TGTGCCAGCAGCCCGACAGTCAAAGGCACCGGGGAGCTGTTTTTT. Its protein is CASSPTVKGTGELFF.

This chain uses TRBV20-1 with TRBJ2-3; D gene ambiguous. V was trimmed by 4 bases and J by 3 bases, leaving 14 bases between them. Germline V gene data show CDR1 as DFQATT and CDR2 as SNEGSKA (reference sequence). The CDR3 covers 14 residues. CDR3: CSAIRVVQTDTQYF. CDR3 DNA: TGCAGTGCTATCCGAGTGGTCCAAACAGATACGCAGTATTTT.

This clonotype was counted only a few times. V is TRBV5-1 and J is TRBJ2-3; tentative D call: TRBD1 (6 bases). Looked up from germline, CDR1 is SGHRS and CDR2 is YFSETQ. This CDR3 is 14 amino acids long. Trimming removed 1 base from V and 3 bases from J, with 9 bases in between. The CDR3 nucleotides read TGCGCCAGCAGCTTGTATGGACAGACAGATACGCAGTATTTT. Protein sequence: CASSLYGQTDTQYF.

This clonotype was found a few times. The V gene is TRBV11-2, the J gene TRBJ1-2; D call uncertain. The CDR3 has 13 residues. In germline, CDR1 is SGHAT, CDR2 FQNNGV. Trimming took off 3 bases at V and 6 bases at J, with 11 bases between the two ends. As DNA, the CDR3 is TGTGCCAGCAGCTTCTCGAGTGGTAATGGCTACACCTTC. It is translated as CASSFSSGNGYTF.